This T cell receptor (beta chain) was captured in a study of metastatic and nonmetastatic thyroid tumors. At the level of the study: Comparative analysis of repertoires was undertaken across blood and tumor or nodule tissue obtained from malignant and benign thyroid patients. Study-wide points: Malignant thyroid tumors reportedly had TCR beta diversity that was significantly higher than in benign nodules, in blood and tumor.

TCRdb called clones again from the PCR reads with MiXCR. The table records over 40,000 clones, about an eighth of them present only once. The V end lost 6 bases, the J end lost 3 bases, and 11 bases lay between the germline ends. The CDR3 is 12 residues long. CDR1 is DFQATT and CDR2 is SNEGSKA in the germline V gene (reference sequence). All patients reached thyroid surgery having received no treatment beforehand. On this clone itself: Its matching antigen is unknown.

The TCR was taken from a female donor with papillary thyroid cancer or a benign thyroid nodule (not recorded which). Some clones in this sample may be carry-over from other donors' samples. Specimen: blood. The chain combines TRBV20-1 with TRBJ1-2; possible D gene TRBD1, 6 bases. CDR3 DNA: TGCAGTGCACACAGGGTGGACTATGGCTACACCTTC. It is translated as CSAHRVDYGYTF.